These 7 T cell receptor beta chains came from one sample sequenced in a study of PD-1 blockade in mismatch repair-deficient tumors. Measured with immunoSEQ multiplex PCR; TCRdb has only the in-frame clones, and not every one. The sample lists about 68,000 clones, around 73% occurring once. The sequencing used peripheral blood, collected 2 weeks after starting pembrolizumab. Every receptor here comes from an adult with mismatch repair-deficient cancer.

V usage is TRBV21-1 and J usage is TRBJ2-2; the table names TRBD1, a call not compared with the DNA. TRBV21-1 is described as a pseudogene. The CDR3 length is 15 residues. CDR3 loop: CASSTRGQGTGELFF. CDR3 bases: TGTGCCAGCAGCACGAGGGGACAGGGGACCGGGGAGCTGTTTTTT.

The chain carries TRBV6-6 and TRBJ1-2; TRBD1 matches 7 bases. Germline V CDR1 and CDR2: MNHNY, SVGAGI (reference sequence). The CDR3 covers 16 residues. Germline trimming cut 5 bases from V and 1 base from J; bases unmatched to any gene: 10. DNA for the CDR3: TGTGCCAGCAGTGCTGATCCCGGGACAGTTAACTATGGCTACACCTTC. Residues: CASSADPGTVNYGYTF.

V is TRBV6-5 and J is TRBJ2-7, with 9 bases identical to TRBD1. The germline gives CDR1 MNHEY, CDR2 SVGAGI. The CDR3 runs to 15 residues. J gave up 5 bases and V 0 bases, and 5 bases lay outside the gene matches. DNA of the CDR3: TGTGCCAGCAGTTACTCTGGGACAGGGTGGAACGAGCAGTACTTC. Protein: CASSYSGTGWNEQYF.

The gene calls are TRBV6-5 and TRBJ2-1; D unclear. V was pared by 5 bases and J by 7 bases, with 12 bases between. Germline V CDR1 and CDR2: MNHEY, SVGAGI. The CDR3 runs to 13 residues. Here the CDR3 reads CASSPPLENEQFF. Written as DNA, the CDR3 is TGTGCCAGCAGTCCCCCCCTAGAAAATGAGCAGTTCTTC.

The gene calls are TRBV7-2 and TRBJ2-7, with D unresolved. The V end lost 0 bases, the J end lost 3 bases, and 9 bases lay between the germline ends. Germline CDR1 reads SGHTA; CDR2 reads FQGNSA. The CDR3 length is 14 residues. The CDR3: CASSLAAWDYEQYF. CDR3 in DNA: TGTGCCAGCAGCTTAGCGGCATGGGACTACGAGCAGTACTTC. Variable domain in full (rest from reference TRBV7-2 and TRBJ2-7): GAGVSQSPSNKVTEKGKDVELRCDPISGHTALYWYRQSLGQGLEFLIYFQGNSAPDKSGLPSDRFSAERTGGSVSTLTIQRTQQEDSAVYLCASSLAAWDYEQYFGPGTRLTVT.

V gene TRBV29-1 combines with J gene TRBJ1-1, with TRBD1 matching 8 bases. The CDR3 consists of 13 residues. The V gene's germline CDR1 is SQVTM and CDR2 ANQGSEA. The CDR3 here is CRAQDRANTEAFF. In DNA, the CDR3 is TGCCGAGCACAGGACAGGGCGAACACTGAAGCTTTCTTT.

The chain is built from TRBV4-1 and TRBJ1-5; the match to TRBD1 covers 8 bases. CDR1 and CDR2 from the germline V gene are MGHRA and YSYEKL. The CDR3 contains 17 residues. V shed 4 bases and J 6 bases; nucleotides not matched to a gene: 14. The CDR3 here is CASSPGQGGFGTQPQHF. The DNA of the CDR3 is TGCGCCAGCAGCCCCGGACAGGGCGGTTTTGGGACTCAGCCCCAGCATTTT.